This TCR beta chain was documented in a study of CD8 T cells in ankylosing spondylitis. Study-wide points: One TCR beta motif, made up of several highly homologous variants, appeared characteristic of ankylosing spondylitis blood.

The sample holds many counts of this clonotype. Its specificity is unknown. Quantitative 5'-RACE with molecular barcodes generated TCR beta libraries. TCRdb passed the 5' RACE reads through MiXCR, listing each CDR3 protein once. The sample contains 150,000 to 200,000 distinct CDR3 sequences, approximately 12% of which appear only once. Per germline, CDR1 SQVTM and CDR2 ANQGSEA. The CDR3 covers 13 residues. V lost 4 bases and J 2 bases, leaving 11 bases between the germline ends. The V and J genes are TRBV29-1 and TRBJ2-5, with D tentatively TRBD1 (5 bases). The sample was blood, either unsorted or a sorted T cell fraction (not recorded which). The sequence was collected from a female donor with ankylosing spondylitis or in good health (not recorded which). DNA for the CDR3: TGCAGCGTTGTGAGGACACTACAAGAGACCCAGTACTTC. Its translation is CSVVRTLQETQYF.